This T cell receptor (beta chain) was identified in a study of blood T cell repertoires in COVID-19. How the authors handled the data: Reference gene primer amplification gave estimated nucleated cell counts. Produced via immunoSEQ multiplex PCR; TCRdb's table is partial and in-frame only. The DNA was the basis for D and trimming; V, J and clone size are from that table. The sample has about 370,000 clones, 75% to 90% seen once. All recovered Cohort 3 donors got two negative PCRs, got clearance, or saw symptom resolution. This clone was counted between two and nine times. The TCR was taken from a man younger than 35 who had recovered from COVID-19. The sample taken for sequencing was PBMCs or T cells enriched from blood (not recorded which).

Here the CDR3 DNA reads TGTGCCAGCTCACCGGACAGCTACGAGCAGTACTTC. It translates to CASSPDSYEQYF. The chain uses TRBV18 and TRBJ2-7, with D possibly being TRBD1 (6 bases). Between the trimmed V and J ends, which lost 3 bases and 3 bases, there was a span of 6 bases. Germline assignment: CDR1 KGHSH and CDR2 LQKENI. This CDR3 contains 12 residues. Drawing the rest from reference TRBV18 and TRBJ2-7, the complete variable domain is NAGVMQNPRHLVRRRGQEARLRCSPMKGHSHVYWYRQLPEEGLKFMVYLQKENIIDESGMPKERFSAEFPKEGPSILRIQQVVRGDSAAYFCASSPDSYEQYFGPGTRLTVT.